Sequencing of this T cell receptor (beta chain) was carried out in a study of vaccination effects on CD4 cells after COVID-19 (dated by TCRdb to the early 2020s). Looking at the study overall: Each participant received two doses of an mRNA SARS-CoV-2 vaccine, either BNT162b2 or mRNA-1273. SARS-CoV-2 spike-specific CD4+ TCR repertoires from before and after mRNA vaccination were compared in COVID-19 convalescent patients and in infection-naive vaccine recipients. In the study, cultures from other donors were sequenced using the Oncomine TCR Beta short-read assay on an Illumina iSeq 100. Altogether, over 9 COVID-19 convalescent patients and a few SARS-CoV-2-naive healthy vaccine recipients made up the full study. Points the paper makes about the study in general: The study was limited by a small number of convalescent patients and lacked early post-infection timepoints. Clones induced by infection and clones induced by vaccination both contracted markedly at late timepoints after vaccination, which fits with T cell responses waning over time. Among healthy vaccine recipients, nearly all vaccine-induced clones were SARS-CoV-2 mono-reactive, and just 1 of 255 was cross-reactive with common cold coronaviruses.

The receptor library was made with the immunoSEQ multiplex PCR assay. DNA from the cultured, isolated CD4+ T cells was subjected to TCR beta CDR3 sequencing. The study's own analysis went as follows. Non-productive TCR sequences were removed, reads were trimmed to the CDR3 region, and CDR3s of at least 7 amino acids were retained. Antigen-specific clonotypes were identified with the MANAFEST web app by comparing expansion in peptide wells against reference cultures. For clones to be considered positive, expansion at FDR<0.05 versus reference and all other wells, an odds ratio above 5, and a frequency above 0.1% in two replicate wells were required. A clonotype was called cross-reactive if it was significantly expanded both in SARS-CoV-2 spike wells and in at least one common cold coronavirus spike condition. CDR3 similarity was assessed by Levenshtein distance using the stringdist R package, and unrooted trees were constructed with ape in R 3.6.1. TCRdb obtained this table from immuneACCESS and retained in-frame rearrangements with V and J assigned. These tables miss some clones; where compared with another copy, unresolved V genes account for less than half of the shortfall, and the remainder is unexplained. V, J and clone size reflect that table, while D and trimming were determined from the DNA. The table for this sample lists 41,000 or so clones; 65% to 80% of them were counted only once. The leading ten clones occupy 2.5% to 3.5% of the sample.

From V the trimming removes 0 bases and from J it removes 0 bases, while the gene matches leave 6 bases of the junction unaccounted for. The cysteine opens and the phenylalanine closes a CDR3 of 17 amino acids. The kept DNA is CDR3 alone, 51 bases in frame from the first base. Based on the germline V gene, the CDR1 and CDR2 sequences are MGHRA and YSYEKL. For this clone: It has no known antigen specificity. No qualities accompany the bases; no much larger clone lies one base away.

In the ViraFEST assay, PBMC were stimulated with viral peptide pools, and TCR sequencing was then used to find antigen-specific CD4+ T cell clonotypes based on their expansion. After less than eleven days of culture, CD4+ T cells were isolated with the EasySep CD4+ T cell isolation kit. None of the healthy vaccine recipients had a prior SARS-CoV-2 infection, which was confirmed by nucleocapsid antibody tests that came back negative both before and after vaccination. Each well held around 1.9 million PBMC cultured in IMDM containing approximately 5% human AB serum, 10 IU/ml IL-2 and gentamicin, along with roughly 10 ug/ml peptides. On days 3 and 7, half of the culture medium was replaced with fresh IL-2-containing medium. Unless otherwise noted, each peptide stimulation condition was cultured in triplicate wells. Using Ficoll-Paque Plus gradient centrifugation, PBMC were separated from whole blood and then either used fresh or cryopreserved at -140C. The overlapping peptide pools covered the spike proteins of SARS-CoV-2 and of the common cold coronaviruses HCoV-NL63, HCoV-OC43 and HCoV-229E. Genomic DNA was extracted from cultured CD4+ T cells with the QIAamp micro DNA kit.

The receptor chain draws on TRBV4-1 and TRBJ2-5, with 8 junctional bases fitting TRBD2. The material sequenced was CD4+ T cells from PBMCs cultured with HCoV-NL63 spike peptides, taken before COVID-19 vaccination. Explained via the paper, the cell subset or site label denotes: HCoV-NL63 spike overlapping peptide pool stimulation. The source of this sequence is a human donor who received a COVID-19 vaccine. The nucleotide sequence is given as TGCGCCAGCAGCCAAGAGAAAACTAGCGGAGACCAAGAGACCCAGTACTTC. This translates into CASSQEKTSGDQETQYF.